These 22 T cell receptor beta chains were sequenced from one sample in a study of shared clonotypes between healthy human individuals. Method: immunoSEQ multiplex PCR; TCRdb's copy keeps in-frame clones and lacks some. The data show around 2.3 million clones, about 94% seen once. Sequenced sample: naive CD4+ T cells sorted from blood. Described subset: CD45RA+ positively selected. Receptors were obtained from a man in his late teens or twenties in good health.

The V call is TRBV19, the J call TRBJ1-5; D is perhaps TRBD1 (5 bases). Deletions cut 2 bases from V and 2 bases from J, with 13 bases between. This CDR3 contains 16 residues. The V gene's germline CDR1 is LNHDA and CDR2 SQIVND (reference sequence). In DNA, the CDR3 is TGTGCCAGTAGTATAACGGCAGGGATCGGCAATCAGCCCCAGCATTTT. This translates into CASSITAGIGNQPQHF.

This chain connects TRBV30 to TRBJ1-3; D ambiguous. The CDR3 extends over 15 amino acids. The germline CDR1 and CDR2 sequences are GTSNPN and SVGIG (reference sequence). Trimming cost V 0 bases and J 0 bases, with 9 bases left between them. CDR3 loop: CAWSVSSYSGNTIYF. CDR3 bases: TGTGCCTGGAGTGTCAGCAGTTACTCTGGAAACACCATATATTTT.

The rearrangement uses TRBV7-3 and TRBJ2-1, with 11 bases fitting TRBD2. Germline V gene lookup returns CDR1 SGHTA and CDR2 FQGTGA. Trimming cost V 4 bases and J 3 bases; bases outside gene matches: 11. The CDR3 has 18 amino acids. The CDR3 here is CASSSSGGTHLGYNEQFF. CDR3 sequence (DNA): TGTGCCAGCAGCTCTAGCGGGGGGACACATTTGGGCTACAATGAGCAGTTCTTC. Full variable domain (remainder filled in from reference TRBV7-3 and TRBJ2-1): GAGVSQTPSNKVTEKGKYVELRCDPISGHTALYWYRQSLGQGPEFLIYFQGTGAADDSGLPNDRFFAVRPEGSVSTLKIQRTERGDSAVYLCASSSSGGTHLGYNEQFFGPGTRLTVL.

The chain has TRBV27 and TRBJ2-2, with 8 bases aligning to TRBD2. The CDR3 runs to 16 residues. Germline V gene lookup returns CDR1 MNHEY and CDR2 SMNVEV (reference sequence). J lost 0 bases, V lost 9 bases, and 9 bases had no gene match. CDR3 nucleotide sequence: TGTGCCAGTAAGACCGCGGGAGGCGCGAACACCGGGGAGCTGTTTTTT. Amino acid sequence: CASKTAGGANTGELFF.

This chain uses TRBV6-5 with TRBJ1-2, with 7 bases matching TRBD1. The CDR3 length is 13 residues. Trimming removed 0 bases from V and 6 bases from J; junction bases left unmatched: 1. Germline V CDR1 and CDR2: MNHEY, SVGAGI. The CDR3 loop is CASSYSTGHGYTF. DNA for the CDR3: TGTGCCAGCAGTTACTCGACAGGGCATGGCTACACCTTC.

This clone has just one count. This rearrangement joins TRBV6-6 to TRBJ2-1; 7 bases are shared with TRBD1. CDR3 length: 14 amino acids. With 7 bases clipped from V and 0 bases from J, the junction kept 3 bases outside the gene matches. CDR1 is MNHNY, CDR2 SVGAGI, per germline (reference sequence). The CDR3 bases are TGTGCCAGCAACAGGGACAGCTCCTACAATGAGCAGTTCTTC. It encodes CASNRDSSYNEQFF.

This clone has only one observation. The J gene is TRBJ1-1, the V gene TRBV19, with 7 bases lining up with TRBD1. This CDR3 has 16 residues. The germline CDR1 and CDR2 sequences are LNHDA and SQIVND (reference sequence). V lost 2 bases and J lost 1; bases outside the gene matches: 7. In DNA, the CDR3 is TGTGCCAGTAGTATACAGGGGGGAGTGGGGAACACTGAAGCTTTCTTT. This codes for CASSIQGGVGNTEAFF.

The V and J genes are TRBV11-2 and TRBJ1-2; 7 nucleotides align to TRBD1. CDR3 size: 16 residues. With V trimmed by 3 bases and J by 6 bases, 13 bases remained unmatched. Germline V gene data show CDR1 as SGHAT and CDR2 as FQNNGV. CDR3 amino acids: CASSLETGRRVHGYTF. CDR3 nucleotides: TGTGCCAGCAGCTTGGAGACAGGGCGGCGTGTACATGGCTACACCTTC.

This clone is a singleton in its sample. This rearrangement joins TRBV6-5 to TRBJ1-2; 7 nucleotides align to TRBD1. Per the germline V gene, CDR1 is MNHEY and CDR2 is SVGAGI. The trim removed 5 bases at V and 8 bases at J, leaving 11 bases unmatched. The CDR3 sequence is 14 residues long. For the CDR3, the DNA is TGTGCCAGCAGTCCAGGACAGGTTTCTGGGGGCTACACCTTC. Its protein product is CASSPGQVSGGYTF.

The genes are TRBV27 and TRBJ2-5; 7 positions agree with TRBD1. After removal of 8 bases from V and 9 bases from J, the junction contained 12 bases not matched to a gene. Germline CDR1 MNHEY, CDR2 SMNVEV (reference sequence). CDR3 length equals 13 residues. The CDR3 sequence: CASGQWAQGAQYF. CDR3 bases: TGTGCCAGCGGTCAGTGGGCTCAGGGGGCCCAGTACTTC.

V usage is TRBV4-1 and J usage is TRBJ2-1, with 7 bases fitting TRBD2. V dropped 5 bases and J dropped 7; count of bases not matched to a gene: 14. The germline gives CDR1 MGHRA, CDR2 YSYEKL. The CDR3 has 16 residues. Here the CDR3 reads CASSTTWTRPVNEQFF. DNA for the CDR3: TGCGCCAGCAGCACCACGTGGACTAGGCCTGTGAATGAGCAGTTCTTC.

CDR3 loop: CASTRFVGETQYF. CDR3 sequence (DNA): TGTGCCAGCACCCGGTTTGTTGGGGAGACCCAGTACTTC. This chain joins TRBV6-1 and TRBJ2-5; no firm D call. The ends were cut back, 7 bases at V and 5 bases at J, with 14 bases in the middle. This CDR3 is built from 13 residues. Germline V CDR1 and CDR2: MNHNS, SASEGT.

The J gene is TRBJ1-4, the V gene TRBV5-6, with TRBD1 as a possible D gene (5 bases). CDR3 length: 15 residues. V shed 7 bases and J shed 2 bases, with 15 bases lying between them. Germline CDR1 and CDR2: SGHDT and YYEEEE. CDR3 nucleotide sequence: TGTGCCAGCTCGCAGGGACTTACGACTAATGAAAAACTGTTTTTT. This encodes CASSQGLTTNEKLFF.

The chain recombines TRBV28 with TRBJ1-1; D is unresolved. V was shortened by 6 bases and J by 4 bases, with 15 bases between the two germline ends. The CDR3 spans 14 residues. The germline CDR1 and CDR2 sequences are MDHEN and SYDVKM. CDR3 sequence: CASRAQRLGTEAFF. As DNA, the CDR3 is TGTGCCAGCAGAGCACAGCGTTTGGGCACTGAAGCTTTCTTT.

This chain connects TRBV6-5 to TRBJ1-2; a possible D gene is TRBD1 (6 bases). The germline gives CDR1 MNHEY, CDR2 SVGAGI. Trimming removed 5 bases at V and 0 bases at J, with 13 bases between. CDR3 length: 15 amino acids. The CDR3 sequence: CASSKNRDTNYGYTF. The CDR3 DNA follows: TGTGCCAGCAGTAAGAATCGGGACACTAACTATGGCTACACCTTC.

The chain combines TRBV6-6 with TRBJ1-2, with 7 nucleotides matching TRBD1. Trimming cost V 7 bases and J 8 bases; bases outside gene matches: 10. Per the germline V gene, CDR1 is MNHNY and CDR2 is SVGAGI (reference sequence). The CDR3 extends over 13 amino acids. CDR3 sequence: CASTGTAFGGYTF. CDR3 DNA: TGTGCCAGCACCGGGACAGCCTTTGGAGGCTACACCTTC.

This clone was seen only a few times. The chain joins TRBV4-1 to TRBJ2-7, with D possibly called TRBD1 or TRBD2 (5 bases each). Deletions cut 8 bases from V and 6 bases from J, with 14 bases between. The CDR3 spans 12 residues. Germline CDR1 is MGHRA and CDR2 is YSYEKL. The CDR3 sequence is CASRGQRGEQYF. Written as DNA, the CDR3 is TGCGCCAGCCGCGGCCAGAGGGGCGAGCAGTACTTC.

The chain has TRBV9 and TRBJ2-3, with a weak D call TRBD1 (6 bases). Germline V lookup: CDR1 SGDLS, CDR2 YYNGEE. The CDR3 contains 17 residues. Between the trimmed V and J ends, which lost 4 bases and 6 bases, there was a span of 24 bases. DNA of the CDR3: TGTGCCAGCAGCCCCAGTCTAGGGGGACGGCTTGAGGATACGCAGTATTTT. This gives the protein CASSPSLGGRLEDTQYF. Complete variable domain (other parts from reference TRBV9 and TRBJ2-3): DSGVTQTPKHLITATGQRVTLRCSPRSGDLSVYWYQQSLDQGLQFLIQYYNGEERAKGNILERFSAQQFPDLHSELNLSSLELGDSALYFCASSPSLGGRLEDTQYFGPGTRLTVL.

This chain connects TRBV7-9 to TRBJ1-1, with 11 bases aligning to TRBD1. The CDR3 sequence is 13 residues long. The junction had 3 bases not matched to a gene; V was cut back by 7 bases and J by 5 bases. Germline-derived CDR1 and CDR2 are SEHNR and FQNEAQ (reference sequence). CDR3 protein: CASTGQGATEAFF. CDR3 DNA: TGTGCCAGCACCGGACAGGGGGCGACTGAAGCTTTCTTT.

The gene calls are TRBV25-1 and TRBJ2-2; TRBD1 agrees at 9 bases. This CDR3 has 16 residues. The junction had 9 bases not matched to a gene; V was cut back by 6 bases and J by 4 bases. Germline-derived CDR1 and CDR2 are MGHDK and SYGVNS. Here the CDR3 reads CASRSGTGYATGELFF. In nucleotides, the CDR3 is TGTGCCAGCAGGTCCGGGACAGGGTATGCCACCGGGGAGCTGTTTTTT.

The rearrangement uses TRBV5-1 and TRBJ2-5, with D perhaps given as TRBD1 or TRBD2 (5 bases each). The CDR3 is 14 amino acids. V shed 5 bases and J shed 2 bases, with 13 bases lying between them. The germline V gene encodes CDR1 SGHRS and CDR2 YFSETQ. CDR3 region: CASRRRDGQETQYF. The DNA for the CDR3 is TGCGCCAGCAGGCGCCGGGACGGACAAGAGACCCAGTACTTC.

The genes are TRBV30 and TRBJ1-1; no firm D call. This CDR3 is 13 amino acids long. Per germline, CDR1 GTSNPN and CDR2 SVGIG (reference sequence). The V end was cut by 2 bases, the J end by 3 bases, with 10 bases between. In DNA form, the CDR3 reads TGTGCCTGGAGTCGGTACCGGGACACTGAAGCTTTCTTT. Amino acid sequence: CAWSRYRDTEAFF.